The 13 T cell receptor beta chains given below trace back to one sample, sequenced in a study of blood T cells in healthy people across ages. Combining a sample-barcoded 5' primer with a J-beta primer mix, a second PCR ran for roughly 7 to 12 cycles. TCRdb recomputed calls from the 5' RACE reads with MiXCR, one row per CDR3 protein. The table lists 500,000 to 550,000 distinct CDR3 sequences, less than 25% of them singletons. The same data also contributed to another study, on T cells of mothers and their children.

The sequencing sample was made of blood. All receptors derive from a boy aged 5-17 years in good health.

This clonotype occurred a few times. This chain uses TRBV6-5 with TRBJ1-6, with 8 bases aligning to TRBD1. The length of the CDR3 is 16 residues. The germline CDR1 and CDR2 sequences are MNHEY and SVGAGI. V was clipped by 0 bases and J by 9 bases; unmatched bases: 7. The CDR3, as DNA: TGTGCCAGCAGTTACTCGGGACAGGAAAATTTTTCACCCCTCCACTTT. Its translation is CASSYSGQENFSPLHF.

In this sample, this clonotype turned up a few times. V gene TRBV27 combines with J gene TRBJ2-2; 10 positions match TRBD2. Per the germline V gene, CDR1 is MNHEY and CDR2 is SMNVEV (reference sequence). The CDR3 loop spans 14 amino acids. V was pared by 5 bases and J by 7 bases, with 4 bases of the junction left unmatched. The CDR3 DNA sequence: TGTGCCAGCAGTCCGGGACTAGCGATCGGGGAGCTGTTTTTT. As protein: CASSPGLAIGELFF.

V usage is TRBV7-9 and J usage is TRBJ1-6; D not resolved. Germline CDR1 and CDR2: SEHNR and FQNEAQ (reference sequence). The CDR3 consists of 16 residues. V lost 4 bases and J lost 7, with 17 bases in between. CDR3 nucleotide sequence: TGTGCCAGCAGCTCAGAGGAGAAGGGCTTCAATTCACCCCTCCACTTT. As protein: CASSSEEKGFNSPLHF. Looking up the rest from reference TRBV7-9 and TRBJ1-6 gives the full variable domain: DTGVSQNPRHKITKRGQNVTFRCDPISEHNRLYWYRQTLGQGPEFLTYFQNEAQLEKSRLLSDRFSAERPKGSFSTLEIQRTEQGDSAMYLCASSSEEKGFNSPLHFGNGTRLTVT.

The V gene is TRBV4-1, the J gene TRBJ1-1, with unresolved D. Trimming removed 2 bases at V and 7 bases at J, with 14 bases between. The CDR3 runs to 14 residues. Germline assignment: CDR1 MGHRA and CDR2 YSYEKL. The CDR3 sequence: CASSQSRRIIEAFF. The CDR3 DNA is TGCGCCAGCAGCCAATCTCGTAGAATCATTGAAGCTTTCTTT.

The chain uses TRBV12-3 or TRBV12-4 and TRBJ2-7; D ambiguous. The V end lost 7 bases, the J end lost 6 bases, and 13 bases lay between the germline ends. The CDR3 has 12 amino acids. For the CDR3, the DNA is TGTGCCAGCAAAGGATCCGGGTCCGAGCAGTACTTC. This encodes CASKGSGSEQYF.

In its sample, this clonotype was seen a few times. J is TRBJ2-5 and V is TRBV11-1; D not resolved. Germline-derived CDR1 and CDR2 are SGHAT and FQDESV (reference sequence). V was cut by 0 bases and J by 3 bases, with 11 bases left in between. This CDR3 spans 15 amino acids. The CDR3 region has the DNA TGTGCCAGCAGCTTAGCGCCGAGGCCCGAAGAGACCCAGTACTTC. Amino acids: CASSLAPRPEETQYF. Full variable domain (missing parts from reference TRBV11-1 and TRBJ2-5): EAEVAQSPRYKITEKSQAVAFWCDPISGHATLYWYRQILGQGPELLVQFQDESVVDDSQLPKDRFSAERLKGVDSTLKIQPAELGDSAMYLCASSLAPRPEETQYFGPGTRLLVL.

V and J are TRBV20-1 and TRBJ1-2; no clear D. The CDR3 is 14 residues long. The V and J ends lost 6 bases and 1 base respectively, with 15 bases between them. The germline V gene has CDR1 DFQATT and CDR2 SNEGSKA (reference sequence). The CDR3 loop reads CSAPPRTDNYGYTF. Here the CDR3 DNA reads TGCAGTGCCCCCCCGCGGACGGATAACTATGGCTACACCTTC.

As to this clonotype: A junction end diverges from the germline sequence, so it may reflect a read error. CDR3 sequence (DNA): TGTGCCAGCAGTGCCGGACAGGGACGGAACACTGAAGCTTCCTTT. Protein sequence: CASSAGQGRNTEASF. The rearrangement links TRBV2 to TRBJ1-1; 8 nucleotides agree with TRBD1. This CDR3 has 15 residues. The germline V gene encodes CDR1 SNHLY and CDR2 FYNNEI.

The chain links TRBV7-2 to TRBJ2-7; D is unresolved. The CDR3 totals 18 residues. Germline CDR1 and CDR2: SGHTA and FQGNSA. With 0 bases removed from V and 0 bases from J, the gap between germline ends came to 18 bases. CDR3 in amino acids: CASSLAPPSISNSYEQYF. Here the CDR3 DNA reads TGTGCCAGCAGCTTAGCGCCCCCTTCGATTTCCAACTCCTACGAGCAGTACTTC.

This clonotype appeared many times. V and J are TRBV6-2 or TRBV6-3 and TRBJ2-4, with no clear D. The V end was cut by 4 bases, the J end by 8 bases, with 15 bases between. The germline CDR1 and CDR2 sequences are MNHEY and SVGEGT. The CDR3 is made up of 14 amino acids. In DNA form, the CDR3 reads TGTGCCAGCAGTTCTGACACCTGGTTTGACATTCAGTACTTC. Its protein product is CASSSDTWFDIQYF.

The CDR3 here is CASRTAGTRNGYTF. Here the CDR3 DNA reads TGTGCCAGCAGGACTGCCGGGACTAGGAATGGCTACACCTTC. V and J are TRBV6-5 and TRBJ1-2; TRBD1 is a possible D gene (5 bases). There are 14 residues in the CDR3. V was cut by 6 bases and J by 6 bases, with 17 bases left in between. Germline loops: CDR1 MNHEY, CDR2 SVGAGI.

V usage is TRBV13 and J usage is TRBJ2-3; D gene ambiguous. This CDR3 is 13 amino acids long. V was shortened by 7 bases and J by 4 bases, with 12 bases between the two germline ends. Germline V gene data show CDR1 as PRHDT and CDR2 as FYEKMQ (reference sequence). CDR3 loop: CASTYPNADTQYF. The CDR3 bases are TGTGCCAGCACCTACCCTAATGCAGATACGCAGTATTTT.

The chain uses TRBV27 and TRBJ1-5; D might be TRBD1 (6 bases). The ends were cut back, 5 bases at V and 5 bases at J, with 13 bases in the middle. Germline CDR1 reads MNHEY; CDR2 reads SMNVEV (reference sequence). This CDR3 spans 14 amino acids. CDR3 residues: CASSQGWGDQPQHF. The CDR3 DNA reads TGTGCCAGCAGTCAGGGGTGGGGAGATCAGCCCCAGCATTTT.